This T cell receptor (beta chain) originates from a study of blood T cell repertoires in COVID-19. At the level of the study: Sample material is recorded as cDNA or gDNA derived from T cells, B-cell-depleted T cells, or PBMCs.

Adults between about 18 and 95 years of age took part from fewer than 30 US areas. Contact with a PCR-confirmed or clinician-diagnosed COVID-19 case occurred within 2 weeks of entry. Per the original methods: The authors estimated nucleated cell counts from reference gene primer amplification. Produced via immunoSEQ multiplex PCR; TCRdb's table is partial and in-frame only. D and trimming were read from the DNA, whereas the V and J calls and clone size are those reported in that table. The profile covers approximately 310,000 clones, with 85% appearing a single time and 1.5% to 2% taken by the ten largest. The CDR3 totals 16 residues. Germline values: CDR1 ENHRY, CDR2 SYGVKD. Losses at the gene ends were 5 bases for V and 2 bases for J; bases not matched to a gene: 6.

The sequenced material came from PBMCs or T cells enriched from blood (not recorded which). This sequence originates from a woman in her thirties who had been exposed to COVID-19. V gene TRBV10-3 combines with J gene TRBJ2-1, with TRBD2 matching 10 bases. The CDR3, as DNA: TGTGCCATCAGTTCCAGCGGGGGGGCCGCCTACAATGAGCAGTTCTTC. This sequence encodes CAISSSGGAAYNEQFF.